These 18 T cell receptor beta chains were all obtained from the same sample, sequenced in a study of T-cell memory formation after mild COVID-19. One entry per CDR3 protein, called by TCRdb with MiXCR from the 5' RACE reads. The repertoire has roughly 310,000 distinct CDR3 sequences, roughly 15% of them found once; the top ten carry approximately 20%. Input material: PBMCs or a T cell subset sorted from them (not recorded which). The receptor source for this set is a young man who had mild COVID-19 (a few samples of this study predate the infection). Cell type and time point are not known.

J is TRBJ2-5 and V is TRBV6-2 or TRBV6-3; D is unresolved. CDR1 is MNHEY and CDR2 is SVGEGT in the germline V gene. The CDR3 covers 14 residues. V was pared by 2 bases and J by 5 bases, with 12 bases between. The CDR3 is CASSYAGLGETQYF. CDR3 nucleotide sequence: TGTGCCAGCAGTTACGCAGGATTGGGGGAGACCCAGTACTTC.

This clonotype was recorded many times. The J gene is TRBJ1-2, the V gene TRBV3-1; D may be TRBD1 (5 bases). There are 12 residues in the CDR3. Germline V lookup: CDR1 LGHDT, CDR2 YNNKEL (reference sequence). V was pared by 3 bases and J by 5 bases, with 7 bases between. The CDR3 region has the DNA TGTGCCAGCAGCCAGGGGGTATATGGCTACACCTTC. Residues: CASSQGVYGYTF.

There are a few counts of this clonotype. The chain links TRBV6-5 to TRBJ1-2; 9 positions agree with TRBD1. Germline V gene data show CDR1 as MNHEY and CDR2 as SVGAGI. The length of the CDR3 is 13 residues. After removal of 6 bases from V and 4 bases from J, the junction contained 3 bases not matched to a gene. CDR3 bases: TGTGCCAGCAGGCCGACAGGGGGCTATGGCTACACCTTC. This gives the protein CASRPTGGYGYTF.

This clonotype was observed a few times. The chain joins TRBV3-1 to TRBJ2-1; no firm D call. CDR1 and CDR2 (germline): LGHDT, YNNKEL (reference sequence). With 5 bases removed from V and 1 base from J, the gap between germline ends came to 9 bases. The CDR3 is 14 amino acids. The CDR3 coding sequence is TGTGCCAGCAGCATGGATATTTCCTACAATGAGCAGTTCTTC. Encoded protein: CASSMDISYNEQFF.

This sequence joins TRBV20-1 and TRBJ2-5; D remains unclear. The CDR3 has 18 amino acids. V gave up 1 base and J gave up 5 bases, with 26 bases separating them. In germline, CDR1 is DFQATT, CDR2 SNEGSKA (reference sequence). This CDR3 is CSARGAVAPHFTPETQYF. CDR3 nucleotides: TGCAGTGCTAGAGGTGCGGTGGCCCCACATTTCACACCGGAGACCCAGTACTTC.

The chain recombines TRBV12-3 or TRBV12-4 with TRBJ2-7; 9 positions agree with TRBD1. The CDR3 sequence is 14 residues long. After removal of 6 bases from V and 2 bases from J, the junction contained 5 bases not matched to a gene. The CDR3 bases are TGTGCCAGCAGGCGGACAGGGGAAACCTACGAGCAGTACTTC. This translates into CASRRTGETYEQYF.

This clonotype was seen more than once but under ten times. The chain employs TRBV24-1 and TRBJ1-1; 10 bases line up with TRBD1. The germline CDR1 and CDR2 sequences are KGHDR and SFDVKD. The CDR3 length is 15 residues. Trimming took 8 bases from V and 0 from J; bases not matched to a gene: 5. The CDR3 sequence: CATKGQGIMNTEAFF. The CDR3 nucleotides read TGTGCCACCAAGGGACAGGGGATCATGAACACTGAAGCTTTCTTT.

As to this clonotype: The junction departs from the called germline gene at one end, perhaps through a read error. The genes are TRBV5-1 and TRBJ2-3; 10 nucleotides match TRBD1. The CDR3 runs 12 residues. From germline, CDR1 is SGHRS and CDR2 YFSETQ. Here the CDR3 reads CDSSWDRGTQYF. The CDR3 region has the DNA TGCGACAGCAGCTGGGACAGGGGTACGCAGTATTTT.

This clonotype was observed a few times. V gene TRBV5-1 combines with J gene TRBJ2-7; D is possibly TRBD2 (5 bases). V lost 0 bases to trimming and J lost 4 bases, with 8 bases between them. This CDR3 region has 13 residues. The germline gives CDR1 SGHRS, CDR2 YFSETQ. In DNA form, the CDR3 reads TGCGCCAGCAGCTTGGACGGGGATTACGAGCAGTACGTC. This gives the protein CASSLDGDYEQYV.

Worth noting for this clonotype: The germline gene is not matched at one end of the junction; a read error may be the cause. The chain combines TRBV4-3 with TRBJ1-2, with D possibly TRBD1 on 6 matching bases. The CDR3 covers 14 residues. Germline assignment: CDR1 LGHNA and CDR2 YSLEER. The CDR3: CDSSPTPAGDGYTF. Written as DNA, the CDR3 is TGCGACAGCAGCCCCACCCCCGCAGGGGATGGCTACACCTTC.

J is TRBJ2-3 and V is TRBV2; no clear D. The CDR3 is 10 residues long. Germline assignment: CDR1 SNHLY and CDR2 FYNNEI. V lost 8 bases and J 5 bases, leaving 5 bases between the germline ends. The CDR3: CASCVDTQYF. The CDR3 region has the DNA TGTGCCAGCTGTGTAGATACGCAGTATTTT. The full variable domain, rest sourced from reference TRBV2 and TRBJ2-3, is EPEVTQTPSHQVTQMGQEVILRCVPISNHLYFYWYRQILGQKVEFLVSFYNNEISEKSEIFDDQFSVERPDGSNFTLKIRSTKLEDSAMYFCASCVDTQYFGPGTRLTVL.

The rearrangement links TRBV5-1 to TRBJ2-7; TRBD1 aligns across 12 bases. This CDR3 is built from 16 residues. V shed 4 bases, J shed 7 bases, and the junction held 12 bases outside the gene matches. The V gene's germline CDR1 is SGHRS and CDR2 YFSETQ. The CDR3 region is CASSLGDRGLFGEQYF. The DNA of the CDR3 is TGCGCCAGCAGCCTTGGGGACAGGGGGCTGTTCGGGGAGCAGTACTTC.

The chain couples TRBV29-1 to TRBJ2-5; 7 nucleotides match TRBD2. V was pared by 7 bases and J by 5 bases, with 4 bases of the junction left unmatched. CDR1 is SQVTM and CDR2 is ANQGSEA in the germline V gene. The CDR3 is 11 residues long. CDR3 nucleotides: TGCAGCGGGGGGGGTGAGGAGACCCAGTACTTC. Its protein is CSGGGEETQYF.

The chain has TRBV23-1 and TRBJ1-2; TRBD1 matches 11 bases. TRBV23-1 is marked as an open reading frame, function uncertain. With V trimmed by 3 bases and J by 3 bases, 12 bases remained unmatched. CDR3 length: 18 amino acids. DNA for the CDR3: TGCGCCAGCAGTCAGAATGGACAGGGGGCAAACGAGGACTATGGCTACACCTTC. Protein: CASSQNGQGANEDYGYTF.

The V call is TRBV24-1, the J call TRBJ1-5; tentatively, D is TRBD1 (6 bases). Trimming removed 4 bases from V and 4 bases from J, with 13 bases in between. CDR1 is KGHDR, CDR2 SFDVKD, per germline. This CDR3 contains 15 residues. CDR3 sequence reads: CATSDGGRGNQPQHF. Written as DNA, the CDR3 is TGTGCCACCAGTGACGGGGGGCGGGGGAATCAGCCCCAGCATTTT.

The chain links TRBV4-1 to TRBJ1-2, with 8 bases lining up with TRBD1. The V gene's germline CDR1 is MGHRA and CDR2 YSYEKL. V gave up 0 bases and J gave up 6 bases; unmatched junction bases: 6. CDR3 length: 15 amino acids. Here the CDR3 reads CASSQDQAGGDGYTF. CDR3 DNA: TGCGCCAGCAGCCAAGATCAGGCAGGGGGCGATGGCTACACCTTC.

There are a few counts of this clonotype. V usage is TRBV7-2 and J usage is TRBJ2-5; no reliable D call. The CDR3 is 13 amino acids. With 5 bases removed from V and 3 bases from J, the gap between germline ends came to 10 bases. The germline V gene has CDR1 SGHTA and CDR2 FQGNSA. The CDR3 DNA is TGTGCCAGCAGCCCCAATCAGGAAGAGACCCAGTACTTC. Its translation: CASSPNQEETQYF.

A few counts support this clonotype. V and J are TRBV20-1 and TRBJ2-4; no firm D call. V was pared by 6 bases and J by 3 bases, with 15 bases between. CDR1 and CDR2 from the germline V gene are DFQATT and SNEGSKA (reference sequence). The CDR3 extends over 14 amino acids. The chain's CDR3 is CSATGPSGKNIQYF. CDR3 bases: TGCAGTGCCACGGGCCCCTCGGGCAAAAACATTCAGTACTTC.